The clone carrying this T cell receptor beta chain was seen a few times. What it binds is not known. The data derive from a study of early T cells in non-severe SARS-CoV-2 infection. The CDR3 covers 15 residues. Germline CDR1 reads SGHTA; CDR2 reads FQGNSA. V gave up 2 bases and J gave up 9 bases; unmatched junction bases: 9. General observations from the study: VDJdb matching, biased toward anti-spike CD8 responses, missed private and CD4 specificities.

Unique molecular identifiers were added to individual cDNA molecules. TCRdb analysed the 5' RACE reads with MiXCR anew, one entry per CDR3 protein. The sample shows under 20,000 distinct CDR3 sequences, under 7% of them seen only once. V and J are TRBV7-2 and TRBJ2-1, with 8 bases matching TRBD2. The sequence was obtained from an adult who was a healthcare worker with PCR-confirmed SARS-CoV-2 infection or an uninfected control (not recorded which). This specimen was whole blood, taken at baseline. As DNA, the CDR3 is TGTGCCAGCAGCTTAAACGGGGGGGCTCAGGGTGAGCAGTTCTTC. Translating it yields CASSLNGGAQGEQFF.